The entry below describes one TCR beta chain. As yet, its antigen is unknown. The sample comes from a study of T-cell memory formation after mild COVID-19. With V trimmed by 5 bases and J by 9 bases, 14 bases remained unmatched. This CDR3 is 16 amino acids long. TCRdb analysed the 5' RACE reads with MiXCR anew, one entry per CDR3 protein. There are about 390,000 distinct CDR3 sequences in the sample; more than 15% occur only once, and approximately 21% lies in the top ten. Whole-study findings and limits: From day 15 to 85, contracting clones were balanced between CD4 and CD8, whereas later expanders leaned toward CD4+. SARS-CoV-2 specificity was not confirmed for second-wave clones peaking on day 37. Some clones that responded were present in memory (sampled pre-infection), which suggests cross-reactive memory joined.

This receptor was obtained from a man aged 18 to 29 who had mild COVID-19 (a few samples of this study predate the infection). Cell type and time point are not known. Material: PBMCs or a T cell subset sorted from them (not recorded which). The chain links TRBV12-3 or TRBV12-4 to TRBJ2-1, with 9 bases identical to TRBD1. The CDR3 loop reads CASSPFVGTGSSEQFF. The DNA for the CDR3 is TGTGCCAGCAGTCCATTTGTCGGGACAGGGTCGTCTGAGCAGTTCTTC.